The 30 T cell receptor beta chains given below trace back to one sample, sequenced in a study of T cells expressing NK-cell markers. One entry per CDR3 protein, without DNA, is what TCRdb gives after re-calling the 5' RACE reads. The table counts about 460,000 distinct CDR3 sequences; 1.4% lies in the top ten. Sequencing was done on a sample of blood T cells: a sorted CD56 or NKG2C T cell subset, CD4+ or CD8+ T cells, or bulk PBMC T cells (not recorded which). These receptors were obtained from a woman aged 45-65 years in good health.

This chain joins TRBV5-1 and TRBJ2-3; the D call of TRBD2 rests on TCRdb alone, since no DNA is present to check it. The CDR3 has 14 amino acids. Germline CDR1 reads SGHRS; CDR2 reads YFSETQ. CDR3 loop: CASSFPQFTDTQYF.

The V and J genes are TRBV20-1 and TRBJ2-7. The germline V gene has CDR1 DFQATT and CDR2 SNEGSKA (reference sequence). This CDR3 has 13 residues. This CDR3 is CSAPGKTTYEQYF.

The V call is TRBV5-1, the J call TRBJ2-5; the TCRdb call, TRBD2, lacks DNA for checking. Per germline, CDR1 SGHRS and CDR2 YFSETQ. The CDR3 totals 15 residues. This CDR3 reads CASSLMTSGKETQYF. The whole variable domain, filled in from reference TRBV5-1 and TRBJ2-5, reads KAGVTQTPRYLIKTRGQQVTLSCSPISGHRSVSWYQQTPGQGLQFLFEYFSETQRNKGNFPGRFSGRQFSNSRSEMNVSTLELGDSALYLCASSLMTSGKETQYFGPGTRLLVL.

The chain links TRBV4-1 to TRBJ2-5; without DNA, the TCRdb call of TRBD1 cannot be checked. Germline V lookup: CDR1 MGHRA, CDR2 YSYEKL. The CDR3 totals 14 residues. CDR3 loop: CASSPTGVRETQYF.

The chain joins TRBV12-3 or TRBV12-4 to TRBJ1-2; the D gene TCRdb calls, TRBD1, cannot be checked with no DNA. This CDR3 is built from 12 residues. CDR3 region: CASSLGRGGYTF.

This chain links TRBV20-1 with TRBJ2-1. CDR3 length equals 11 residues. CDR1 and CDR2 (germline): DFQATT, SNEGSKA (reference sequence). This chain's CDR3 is CSARRSGEQFF.

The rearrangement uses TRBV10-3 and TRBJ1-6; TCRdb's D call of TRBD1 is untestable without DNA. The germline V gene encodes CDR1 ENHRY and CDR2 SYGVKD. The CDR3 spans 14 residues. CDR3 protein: CAISERAGVSPLHF.

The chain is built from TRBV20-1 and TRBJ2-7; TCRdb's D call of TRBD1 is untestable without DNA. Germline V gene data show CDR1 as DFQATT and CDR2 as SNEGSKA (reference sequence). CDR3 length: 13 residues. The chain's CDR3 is CSARDRSPYEQYF.

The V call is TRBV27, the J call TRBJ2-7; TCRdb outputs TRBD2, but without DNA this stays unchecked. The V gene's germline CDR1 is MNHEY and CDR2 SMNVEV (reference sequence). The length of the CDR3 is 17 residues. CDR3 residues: CASSFGVSGSPSYEQYF.

The CDR3 here is CASSQYGGAEAFF. The V and J genes are TRBV3-1 and TRBJ1-1; no DNA is available, so the TRBD1 call from TCRdb remains unchecked. This CDR3 comprises 13 residues. Per germline, CDR1 LGHDT and CDR2 YNNKEL (reference sequence).

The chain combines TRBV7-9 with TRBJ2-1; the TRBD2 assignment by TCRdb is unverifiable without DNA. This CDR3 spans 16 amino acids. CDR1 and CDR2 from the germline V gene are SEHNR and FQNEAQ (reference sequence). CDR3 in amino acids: CASSFLGLAGYNEQFF.

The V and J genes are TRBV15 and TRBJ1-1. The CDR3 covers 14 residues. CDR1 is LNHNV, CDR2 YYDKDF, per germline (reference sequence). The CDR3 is CATSRDRQPAEAFF.

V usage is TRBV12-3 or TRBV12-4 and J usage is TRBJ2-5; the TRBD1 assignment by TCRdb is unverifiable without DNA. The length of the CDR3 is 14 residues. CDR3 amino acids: CASSHGQGRETQYF.

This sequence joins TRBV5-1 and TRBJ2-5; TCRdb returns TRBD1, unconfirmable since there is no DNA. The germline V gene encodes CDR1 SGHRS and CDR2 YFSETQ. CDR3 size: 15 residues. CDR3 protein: CASSRTGGVEQTQYF.

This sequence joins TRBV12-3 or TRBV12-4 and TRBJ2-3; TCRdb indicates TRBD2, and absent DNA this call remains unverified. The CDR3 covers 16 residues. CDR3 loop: CASSSGGGFSTDTQYF.

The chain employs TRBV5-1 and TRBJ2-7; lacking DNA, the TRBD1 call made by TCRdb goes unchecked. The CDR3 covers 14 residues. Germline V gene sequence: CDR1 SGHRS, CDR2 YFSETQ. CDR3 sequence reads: CASSLKGQVYEQYF. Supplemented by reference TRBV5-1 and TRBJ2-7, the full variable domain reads KAGVTQTPRYLIKTRGQQVTLSCSPISGHRSVSWYQQTPGQGLQFLFEYFSETQRNKGNFPGRFSGRQFSNSRSEMNVSTLELGDSALYLCASSLKGQVYEQYFGPGTRLTVT.

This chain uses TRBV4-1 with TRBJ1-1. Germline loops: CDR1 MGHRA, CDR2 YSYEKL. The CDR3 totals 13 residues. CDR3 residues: CASSQVLGGEAFF.

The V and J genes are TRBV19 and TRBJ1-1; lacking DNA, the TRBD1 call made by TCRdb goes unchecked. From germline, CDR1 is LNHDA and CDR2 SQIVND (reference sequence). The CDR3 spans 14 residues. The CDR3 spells CASRRDRVYTEAFF.

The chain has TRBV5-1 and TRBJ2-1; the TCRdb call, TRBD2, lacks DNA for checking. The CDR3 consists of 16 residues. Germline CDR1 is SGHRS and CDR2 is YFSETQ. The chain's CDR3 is CASSFALLAGGNEQFF.

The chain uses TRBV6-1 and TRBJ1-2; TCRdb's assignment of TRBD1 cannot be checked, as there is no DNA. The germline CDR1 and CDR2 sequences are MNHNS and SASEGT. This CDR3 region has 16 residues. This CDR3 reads CASSARTGVGEDGYTF.

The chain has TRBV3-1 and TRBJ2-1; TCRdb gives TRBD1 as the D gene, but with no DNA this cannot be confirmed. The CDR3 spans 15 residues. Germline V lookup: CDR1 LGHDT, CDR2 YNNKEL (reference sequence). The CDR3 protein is CASSPQGGPYNEQFF.

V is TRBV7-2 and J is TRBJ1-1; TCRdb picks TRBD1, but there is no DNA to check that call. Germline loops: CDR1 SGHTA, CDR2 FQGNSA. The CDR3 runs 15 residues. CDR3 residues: CASSPTGGLNTEAFF.

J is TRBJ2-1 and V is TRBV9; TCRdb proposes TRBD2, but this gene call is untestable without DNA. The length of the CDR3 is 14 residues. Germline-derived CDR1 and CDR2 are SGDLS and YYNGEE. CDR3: CASSVGLGPSEQFF.

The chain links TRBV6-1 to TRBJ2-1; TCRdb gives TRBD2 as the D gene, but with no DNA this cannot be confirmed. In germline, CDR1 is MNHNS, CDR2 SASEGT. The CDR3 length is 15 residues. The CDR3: CASRGQLAKNNEQFF.

The CDR3 spells CASSRRTSGSGADTQYF. This rearrangement joins TRBV3-1 to TRBJ2-3; the D call from TCRdb, TRBD2, cannot be confirmed without DNA. The germline CDR1 and CDR2 sequences are LGHDT and YNNKEL (reference sequence). CDR3 length equals 17 residues.

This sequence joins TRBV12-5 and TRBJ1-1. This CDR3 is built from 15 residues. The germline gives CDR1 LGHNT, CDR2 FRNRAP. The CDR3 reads CASGLVLGMNTEAFF.

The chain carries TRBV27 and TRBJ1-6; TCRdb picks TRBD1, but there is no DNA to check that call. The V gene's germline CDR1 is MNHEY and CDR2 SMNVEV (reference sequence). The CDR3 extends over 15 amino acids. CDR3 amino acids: CASSSPDRGNSPLHF.

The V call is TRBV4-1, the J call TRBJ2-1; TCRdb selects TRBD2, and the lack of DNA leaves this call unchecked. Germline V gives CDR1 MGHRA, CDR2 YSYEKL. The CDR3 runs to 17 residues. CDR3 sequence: CASSQGRRTRQVNEQFF.

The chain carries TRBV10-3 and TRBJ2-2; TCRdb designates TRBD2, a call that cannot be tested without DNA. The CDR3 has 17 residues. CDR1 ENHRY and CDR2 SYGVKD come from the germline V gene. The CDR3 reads CAIRGGEFAVHTGELFF.

CDR3: CASSDRTFTGELFF. This chain joins TRBV5-1 and TRBJ2-2; the TRBD2 assignment by TCRdb is unverifiable without DNA. In germline, CDR1 is SGHRS, CDR2 YFSETQ. This CDR3 is 14 amino acids long.